This TCR beta chain appears in the sequencing data of a study of shared T cell receptors in the human thymus. V was cut by 5 bases and J by 2 bases, with 9 bases left in between. This CDR3 has 14 residues. Germline values: CDR1 MDHEN, CDR2 SYDVKM. Repertoires were generated with immunoSEQ multiplex PCR, while TCRdb's copy carries only in-frame clones and drops some. Here the sample spans hundreds of thousands of clones, approximately 89% being singletons. The same data also contributed to another study, on human thymus T cells. From that second work: Within thymic and blood repertoires, V and J gene usage appeared to be biased. Thymic TCR repertoires of unrelated people reportedly overlapped highly.

The chain is built from TRBV28 and TRBJ2-2; maybe TRBD1 (5 bases). Specimen: thymocytes. The clonotype comes from a boy in the first two years of life with a congenital heart defect. The CDR3 coding sequence is TGTGCCAGCAGTGACGACAGAAACACCGGGGAGCTGTTTTTT. This sequence encodes CASSDDRNTGELFF.